These 10 T cell receptor beta chains share one sample of origin, sequenced in a study of blood T cell repertoires in COVID-19. Data came from immunoSEQ multiplex PCR; TCRdb stores just in-frame clones and leaves some out. The sample yields fewer than 45,000 clones, around four fifths seen once. The specimen was peripheral blood. Receptors were obtained from a man aged 50 or older with active COVID-19.

A word on this clone: The sample holds other DNA sequences that translate to the same CDR3. The genes are TRBV12-3 or TRBV12-4 and TRBJ2-7; D unclear. Trimming left V 1 base short and J 4 bases short, with 5 bases between. The CDR3 runs 12 residues. For the CDR3, the DNA is TGTGCCAGCAGTTTAGTCAGATACGAGCAGTACTTC. Translation gives CASSLVRYEQYF.

The rearrangement joins TRBV18 to TRBJ1-2; 11 bases are shared with TRBD1. Looked up from germline, CDR1 is KGHSH and CDR2 is LQKENI. The V and J ends lost 5 bases and 4 bases, in that order; junction bases with no gene match: 6. CDR3 size: 15 residues. CDR3 protein: CASSDGQGAIYGYTF. CDR3 DNA: TGTGCCAGCTCAGACGGACAGGGGGCGATCTATGGCTACACCTTC. Complete variable domain (other parts from reference TRBV18 and TRBJ1-2): NAGVMQNPRHLVRRRGQEARLRCSPMKGHSHVYWYRQLPEEGLKFMVYLQKENIIDESGMPKERFSAEFPKEGPSILRIQQVVRGDSAAYFCASSDGQGAIYGYTFGSGTRLTVV.

The chain recombines TRBV27 with TRBJ2-3; D is perhaps TRBD1 (5 bases). CDR3 length: 13 amino acids. V gave up 5 bases and J gave up 6 bases, with 12 bases separating them. Germline assignment: CDR1 MNHEY and CDR2 SMNVEV (reference sequence). CDR3: CASSPGAGDTQYF. CDR3 nucleotides: TGTGCCAGCAGTCCTGGGGCCGGTGATACGCAGTATTTT.

V usage is TRBV10-3 and J usage is TRBJ1-5; 9 nucleotides agree with TRBD1. The CDR3 consists of 15 residues. J lost 4 bases, V lost 5 bases, and 6 bases had no gene match. Germline V lookup: CDR1 ENHRY, CDR2 SYGVKD. Written as DNA, the CDR3 is TGTGCCATCAGTCCCGGGACAGGGAAGAATCAGCCCCAGCATTTT. Translation: CAISPGTGKNQPQHF.

The genes are TRBV19 and TRBJ2-6, with 9 bases that match TRBD1. With 5 bases clipped from V and 4 bases from J, the junction kept 15 bases outside the gene matches. The CDR3 covers 19 residues. In germline, CDR1 is LNHDA, CDR2 SQIVND (reference sequence). CDR3 residues: CASSLFPGQGVPGANVLTF. CDR3 nucleotides: TGTGCCAGTAGTCTTTTTCCGGGACAGGGCGTGCCAGGGGCCAACGTCCTGACTTTC. The variable domain in full, completed from reference TRBV19 and TRBJ2-6, reads DGGITQSPKYLFRKEGQNVTLSCEQNLNHDAMYWYRQDPGQGLRLIYYSQIVNDFQKGDIAEGYSVSREKKESFPLTVTSAQKNPTAFYLCASSLFPGQGVPGANVLTFGAGSRLTVL.

The chain carries TRBV29-1 and TRBJ2-2, with 8 bases matching TRBD1. Losses at the gene ends were 6 bases for V and 4 bases for J; bases not matched to a gene: 1. The CDR3 covers 12 residues. The V gene's germline CDR1 is SQVTM and CDR2 ANQGSEA. The CDR3 DNA follows: TGCAGCGTGGACAGGGCCACCGGGGAGCTGTTTTTT. This translates into CSVDRATGELFF.

The chain is built from TRBV6-5 and TRBJ2-3; 7 positions agree with TRBD2. The CDR3 has 15 amino acids. Germline V gene lookup returns CDR1 MNHEY and CDR2 SVGAGI. V dropped 6 bases and J dropped 2; count of bases not matched to a gene: 8. The CDR3 nucleotides read TGTGCCAGCAGCGGGTGGGGGGGAATCACAGATACGCAGTATTTT. Its protein product is CASSGWGGITDTQYF.

Details on this clone: The sample contains more than one DNA sequence encoding this CDR3. V gene TRBV11-2 combines with J gene TRBJ2-5; 9 bases are a match to TRBD1. This CDR3 is 15 amino acids long. The germline gives CDR1 SGHAT, CDR2 FQNNGV. V lost 1 base to trimming and J lost 5 bases; unmatched junction nucleotides: 5. CDR3 nucleotides: TGTGCCAGCAGCTTAGGGGACAGGGATGTGGAGACCCAGTACTTC. Protein: CASSLGDRDVETQYF.

The chain carries TRBV19 and TRBJ2-7, with 8 nucleotides matching TRBD2. The germline gives CDR1 LNHDA, CDR2 SQIVND (reference sequence). Germline trimming cut 3 bases from V and 4 bases from J; bases unmatched to any gene: 8. The CDR3 has 15 amino acids. The CDR3 region is CASSISGLEAYEQYF. The CDR3 DNA sequence: TGTGCCAGTAGTATTTCGGGACTAGAGGCTTACGAGCAGTACTTC. Full variable domain (rest looked up from reference TRBV19 and TRBJ2-7): DGGITQSPKYLFRKEGQNVTLSCEQNLNHDAMYWYRQDPGQGLRLIYYSQIVNDFQKGDIAEGYSVSREKKESFPLTVTSAQKNPTAFYLCASSISGLEAYEQYFGPGTRLTVT.

This clone was seen only a few times. This chain uses TRBV27 with TRBJ1-6; D is ambiguous. CDR1 is MNHEY and CDR2 is SMNVEV in the germline V gene (reference sequence). This CDR3 spans 16 amino acids. V lost 3 bases and J lost 0, with 9 bases in between. CDR3 sequence: CASSLRRSSYNSPLHF. CDR3 DNA: TGTGCCAGCAGTTTGCGTAGAAGCTCCTATAATTCACCCCTCCACTTT.